These 20 T cell receptor beta chains originate from one sample sequenced in a study of radiation and T cells in renal cell carcinoma. Measured with immunoSEQ multiplex PCR; TCRdb has only the in-frame clones, and not every one. The sample lists roughly 80,000 clones; approximately 83% were seen once. The time point: blood 2 weeks post-SBRT. Regarding treatment: 15 Gy SBRT to primary tumor, nephrectomy 4 weeks later. The input for sequencing was blood, taken from a patient whose treatment included radiotherapy and nephrectomy. The receptors come from a woman aged 45-65 years with renal cell carcinoma.

The rearrangement joins TRBV10-3 to TRBJ2-6; D gene uncertain. Trimming removed 10 bases from V and 4 bases from J, with 5 bases in between. The CDR3 is made up of 11 amino acids. Germline lookup yields CDR1 ENHRY and CDR2 SYGVKD. The CDR3 reads CATTGANVLTF. In DNA, the CDR3 is TGTGCCACCACAGGGGCCAACGTCCTGACTTTC.

V gene TRBV4-1 combines with J gene TRBJ1-2; weak D call: TRBD1 (5 bases). Trimming took off 1 base at V and 2 bases at J, with 8 bases between the two ends. The CDR3 extends over 14 amino acids. Germline-derived CDR1 and CDR2 are MGHRA and YSYEKL. The CDR3 DNA reads as TGCGCCAGCAGCCAAGCGGCAGGGAACTATGGCTACACCTTC. This gives the protein CASSQAAGNYGYTF.

This clone came up once. The chain combines TRBV7-6 with TRBJ2-1; a possible D gene is TRBD2 (5 bases). Looked up from germline, CDR1 is SGHVS and CDR2 is FNYEAQ. This CDR3 spans 13 amino acids. The V end was cut by 1 base, the J end by 11 bases, with 12 bases between. The CDR3 region is CASSLGTRGQQFF. The CDR3 DNA reads TGTGCCAGCAGCTTAGGGACTCGCGGACAGCAGTTCTTC.

This chain uses TRBV19 with TRBJ1-2; no definite D call. CDR3 size: 13 residues. Trimming left V 0 bases short and J 7 bases short, with 9 bases between. Germline values: CDR1 LNHDA, CDR2 SQIVND (reference sequence). CDR3 DNA sequence: TGTGCCAGTAGTATAGATCCGGCGGGTGGCTACACCTTC. Protein: CASSIDPAGGYTF.

As DNA, the CDR3 is TGTGCCAGCAGTCCGGGACAGAGGACGGAAGCTTTCTTT. Translated, it gives CASSPGQRTEAFF. The rearrangement links TRBV28 to TRBJ1-1; 7 positions match TRBD1. Trimming at V came to 5 bases and at J to 8 bases, leaving 8 bases not matched to a gene. Germline V gene data show CDR1 as MDHEN and CDR2 as SYDVKM. The CDR3 is made up of 13 amino acids.

The CDR3 DNA is TGTGCCAGCAGAAGGGGGACGAACCCAGTAGAGACCCAGTACTTC. This gives the protein CASRRGTNPVETQYF. The chain is built from TRBV11-2 and TRBJ2-5; D might be TRBD1 (6 bases). Deletions cut 6 bases from V and 4 bases from J, with 18 bases between. This CDR3 contains 15 residues. Germline values: CDR1 SGHAT, CDR2 FQNNGV.

The V gene is TRBV6-6, the J gene TRBJ1-4; D gene unclear. This CDR3 has 13 residues. Germline values: CDR1 MNHNY, CDR2 SVGAGI (reference sequence). V was pared by 3 bases and J by 7 bases, with 9 bases between. CDR3 residues: CASSYLALEKLFF. Written as DNA, the CDR3 is TGTGCCAGCAGTTATCTGGCACTTGAAAAACTGTTTTTT.

This chain uses TRBV9 with TRBJ2-3; 11 nucleotides agree with TRBD1. There are 16 residues in the CDR3. With V trimmed by 2 bases and J by 5 bases, 7 bases remained unmatched. The germline V gene encodes CDR1 SGDLS and CDR2 YYNGEE. The CDR3 loop is CASSVMDRGQGDTQYF. The CDR3 bases are TGTGCCAGCAGCGTTATGGACAGGGGGCAAGGAGATACGCAGTATTTT.

The chain joins TRBV7-2 to TRBJ2-7, with 14 bases matching TRBD2. The V gene's germline CDR1 is SGHTA and CDR2 FQGNSA. The J segment lost 7 bases and the V segment lost 5 bases, leaving 7 bases of the junction unmatched. CDR3 length: 15 residues. CDR3 protein: CASSPGLAGAGEQYF. Here the CDR3 DNA reads TGTGCCAGCAGCCCGGGACTAGCGGGAGCTGGGGAGCAGTACTTC.

The V gene is TRBV28, the J gene TRBJ2-5; D not resolved. The CDR3 has 14 residues. V lost 3 bases to trimming and J lost 5 bases, with 13 bases between them. The V gene's germline CDR1 is MDHEN and CDR2 SYDVKM. The chain's CDR3 is CASSFQFEQETQYF. The DNA for the CDR3 is TGTGCCAGCAGTTTCCAATTCGAACAGGAGACCCAGTACTTC.

The chain combines TRBV7-2 with TRBJ2-7; D unresolved. Germline CDR1 SGHTA, CDR2 FQGNSA. This CDR3 region has 13 residues. Trimming shortened V by 1 base and J by 6 bases, and 10 bases separated the two germline ends. The CDR3 loop reads CASSLDITGEQYF. As DNA, the CDR3 is TGTGCCAGCAGCTTAGACATTACGGGCGAGCAGTACTTC. The full variable domain, completed using reference TRBV7-2 and TRBJ2-7, is GAGVSQSPSNKVTEKGKDVELRCDPISGHTALYWYRQSLGQGLEFLIYFQGNSAPDKSGLPSDRFSAERTGGSVSTLTIQRTQQEDSAVYLCASSLDITGEQYFGPGTRLTVT.

Judged by abundance, this clone is large (0.1 to 1%). The chain has TRBV6-6 and TRBJ2-7; no clear D. CDR1 MNHNY and CDR2 SVGAGI come from the germline V gene (reference sequence). The CDR3 is made up of 15 amino acids. Trimming pared 5 bases from V and 0 bases from J, leaving 14 bases between. The CDR3: CASSLLGWSSYEQYF. DNA of the CDR3: TGTGCCAGCAGTCTATTAGGCTGGAGCTCCTACGAGCAGTACTTC.

The chain uses TRBV5-1 and TRBJ1-4; D gene unclear. CDR1 is SGHRS, CDR2 YFSETQ, per germline. This CDR3 spans 11 amino acids. V lost 7 bases and J lost 8, with 9 bases in between. The CDR3 nucleotides read TGCGCCAGCCGGCTTGGGGAAAAACTGTTTTTT. Its protein is CASRLGEKLFF.

The chain's CDR3 is CASSLEGKFTEAFF. In nucleotides, the CDR3 is TGTGCCAGCAGCTTAGAAGGAAAATTCACTGAAGCTTTCTTT. The rearrangement uses TRBV7-9 and TRBJ1-1; D is undetermined. Trimming removed 1 base from V and 4 bases from J, with 10 bases in between. The CDR3 is made up of 14 amino acids. In germline, CDR1 is SEHNR, CDR2 FQNEAQ (reference sequence). The full variable domain, completed using reference TRBV7-9 and TRBJ1-1, is DTGVSQNPRHKITKRGQNVTFRCDPISEHNRLYWYRQTLGQGPEFLTYFQNEAQLEKSRLLSDRFSAERPKGSFSTLEIQRTEQGDSAMYLCASSLEGKFTEAFFGQGTRLTVV.

The count of this clone is one. This chain joins TRBV6-5 and TRBJ1-6; a possible D gene is TRBD1 (5 bases). The germline gives CDR1 MNHEY, CDR2 SVGAGI. The CDR3 length is 14 residues. V shed 4 bases and J shed 9 bases, with 13 bases lying between them. The CDR3 nucleotides are TGTGCCAGCAGTTCCTCGTTGGGGACTTCACCCCTCCACTTT. The encoded protein is CASSSSLGTSPLHF.

This chain connects TRBV19 to TRBJ2-2; D possibly corresponds to TRBD1 (5 bases). Germline V gives CDR1 LNHDA, CDR2 SQIVND (reference sequence). The CDR3 extends over 14 amino acids. Trimming removed 7 bases at V and 2 bases at J, with 11 bases between. CDR3 in DNA: TGTGCCAGTACCCCCGACAGTAACACCGGGGAGCTGTTTTTT. Its translation is CASTPDSNTGELFF. The full variable domain, completed using reference TRBV19 and TRBJ2-2, is DGGITQSPKYLFRKEGQNVTLSCEQNLNHDAMYWYRQDPGQGLRLIYYSQIVNDFQKGDIAEGYSVSREKKESFPLTVTSAQKNPTAFYLCASTPDSNTGELFFGEGSRLTVL.

This chain connects TRBV7-3 to TRBJ2-2, with 7 nucleotides matching TRBD1. From germline, CDR1 is SGHTA and CDR2 FQGTGA. The CDR3 spans 17 residues. Trimming took 1 base from V and 0 from J; bases not matched to a gene: 5. The CDR3 sequence: CASSLNRGGTNTGELFF. CDR3 bases: TGTGCCAGCAGCTTAAATAGAGGGGGCACGAACACCGGGGAGCTGTTTTTT.

The chain recombines TRBV7-9 with TRBJ1-2; the D gene is possibly TRBD1 (5 bases). Germline V gene data show CDR1 as SEHNR and CDR2 as FQNEAQ (reference sequence). CDR3 length equals 12 residues. The V gene lost 6 bases and the J gene lost 8 bases, with 13 bases spanning the gap. CDR3 sequence (DNA): TGTGCCAGCAGGGCGGGTCCAGGGGGCTACACCTTC. It is translated as CASRAGPGGYTF.

V gene TRBV10-3 combines with J gene TRBJ2-2, with TRBD2 as a possible D gene (6 bases). The CDR3 extends over 16 amino acids. Between the trimmed V and J ends, which lost 4 bases and 3 bases, there was a span of 15 bases. CDR1 ENHRY and CDR2 SYGVKD come from the germline V gene. The CDR3, as DNA: TGTGCCATCAGTGGCCATAGGACTACGGACACCGGGGAGCTGTTTTTT. Its protein is CAISGHRTTDTGELFF.

The chain couples TRBV19 to TRBJ1-5; D remains ambiguous. The CDR3 has 16 amino acids. CDR1 and CDR2 from the germline V gene are LNHDA and SQIVND (reference sequence). Trimming took off 6 bases at V and 0 bases at J, with 15 bases between the two ends. CDR3 DNA sequence: TGTGCCAGTAGGATTCCGGGCAGTAATAGCAATCAGCCCCAGCATTTT. It yields the protein CASRIPGSNSNQPQHF.